Listed below are T cell receptor beta chains from one sample, sequenced in a study of cytomegalovirus exposure and HLA in healthy donors. This table comes from immunoSEQ multiplex PCR, and its TCRdb copy is limited to in-frame clones, with some not included. The sample has 150,000 to 200,000 clones, roughly 87% seen once. The specimen sequenced was PBMCs. The receptors were gathered from a middle-aged man in good health and CMV-seropositive. CDR3s include the opening cysteine and the closing phenylalanine or tryptophan. A D gene is named only where the DNA matches it firmly. Clone size, where shown, is once, few, many, or a class for clones that have expanded.

>TRBJ2-2|TRBV19|TRBD2|.
CASLASGMNTGELFF
TGTGCCAGTCTCGCTAGCGGGATGAACACCGGGGAGCTGTTTTTT
>TRBJ2-1|TRBV10-3|TRBD2|.
CAISESGRGAGNEQFF
TGTGCCATCAGTGAGTCAGGGCGGGGGGCTGGCAATGAGCAGTTCTTC
>TRBJ2-3|TRBV9|TRBD1|.
CASSVGDRIADTQYF
TGTGCCAGCAGCGTTGGGGACAGGATTGCAGATACGCAGTATTTT
>TRBJ2-5|TRBV28|.|.
CASSLGAETQYF
TGTGCCAGCAGTTTGGGGGCTGAGACCCAGTACTTC
>TRBJ2-1|TRBV28|.|.
CASTQSGQGSYNEQFF
TGTGCCAGCACTCAAAGCGGCCAGGGGTCCTACAATGAGCAGTTCTTC
>TRBJ1-1|TRBV5-6|.|.
CASSSQAVRNTEAFF
TGTGCCAGCAGCTCCCAAGCGGTCAGGAACACTGAAGCTTTCTTT
>TRBJ1-5|TRBV14|.|.
CASSLGGSNQPQHF
TGTGCCAGCAGTCTAGGGGGTAGCAATCAGCCCCAGCATTTT
>TRBJ2-2|TRBV10-1|TRBD1|once
CASRGQSTGELFF
TGCGCCAGCCGGGGACAGTCCACCGGGGAGCTGTTTTTT
>TRBJ1-2|TRBV6-1|.|.
CASSERPVGTGYGYTF
TGTGCCAGCAGTGAACGCCCCGTGGGGACTGGCTATGGCTACACCTTC
>TRBJ1-6|TRBV19|TRBD1|.
CASSRDREGPLHF
TGTGCCAGTAGTCGGGACAGGGAAGGACCCCTCCACTTT
>TRBJ2-5|TRBV27|.|few
CASSFLDNPQETQYF
TGTGCCAGCAGTTTCCTCGACAATCCACAAGAGACCCAGTACTTC
>TRBJ2-3|TRBV6-4|TRBD2|few
CASSDGLAGVDTQYF
TGTGCCAGCAGTGACGGACTAGCGGGAGTAGATACGCAGTATTTT
>TRBJ2-1|TRBV27|.|.
CASSPPGAGRISHEQFF
TGTGCCAGCAGTCCCCCGGGAGCAGGCCGCATTTCCCATGAGCAGTTCTTC
>TRBJ2-7|TRBV15|TRBD1|.
CATSRGTGGEYEQYF
TGTGCCACCAGCAGGGGTACAGGGGGCGAGTACGAGCAGTACTTC
>TRBJ2-7|TRBV30|TRBD1|.
CAWSKGAKQYF
TGTGCCTGGAGTAAGGGGGCAAAGCAGTACTTC